Listed here are 26 T cell receptor beta chains from one sample, sequenced in a study of cytomegalovirus exposure and HLA in healthy donors. The PCR contained 60 Vbeta and 13 Jbeta primers. The repertoire was sequenced with immunoSEQ multiplex PCR; TCRdb's copy has only in-frame clones and lacks some. The table has roughly 61,000 clones, 80% seen once. Input material: PBMCs. These receptors were collected from a male donor in good health and CMV-seronegative.

In the case of this clone: At one boundary the junction diverges from the germline segment, which might be a read error. V is TRBV11-2 and J is TRBJ1-1; possibly TRBD1 for D (5 bases). The CDR3 length is 12 residues. Germline lookup yields CDR1 SGHAT and CDR2 FQNNGV. CDR3 protein: CVSSLDPYRAFF. The CDR3 DNA reads TGTGTCAGCAGCTTAGACCCCTACAGGGCTTTCTTT.

The gene calls are TRBV4-3 and TRBJ2-3; perhaps TRBD2 as D (5 bases). This CDR3 is 16 amino acids long. The germline gives CDR1 LGHNA, CDR2 YSLEER. V lost 0 bases and J 3 bases, leaving 13 bases between the germline ends. CDR3 protein: CASSQDPRVGTDTQYF. The CDR3 nucleotides are TGCGCCAGCAGCCAAGATCCGAGGGTGGGGACAGATACGCAGTATTTT.

This chain joins TRBV4-1 and TRBJ2-7; D ambiguous. This CDR3 contains 13 residues. The germline gives CDR1 MGHRA, CDR2 YSYEKL. Between the trimmed V and J ends, which lost 4 bases and 1 base, there was a span of 8 bases. The CDR3 DNA reads TGCGCCAGCAGCCCTGCGAGGTCCTACGAGCAGTACTTC. The encoded protein is CASSPARSYEQYF.

This clone was detected a few times. This chain links TRBV7-9 with TRBJ2-5; D is possibly TRBD1 (6 bases). CDR1 is SEHNR and CDR2 is FQNEAQ in the germline V gene (reference sequence). This CDR3 region has 14 residues. V gave up 5 bases and J gave up 1 base, with 11 bases separating them. The CDR3 region has the DNA TGTGCCAGCAGCCGAGGACAGCTCCAAGAGACCCAGTACTTC. It encodes CASSRGQLQETQYF.

The chain is built from TRBV11-1 and TRBJ1-6; D possibly corresponds to TRBD1 (5 bases). Germline CDR1 reads SGHAT; CDR2 reads FQDESV (reference sequence). V lost 5 bases to trimming and J lost 8 bases, with 10 bases between them. This CDR3 region has 13 residues. CDR3 DNA sequence: TGTGCCAGCAGCCGCGCGGGGGATTCACCCCTCCACTTT. Its protein product is CASSRAGDSPLHF. The variable domain in full, completed from reference TRBV11-1 and TRBJ1-6, reads EAEVAQSPRYKITEKSQAVAFWCDPISGHATLYWYRQILGQGPELLVQFQDESVVDDSQLPKDRFSAERLKGVDSTLKIQPAELGDSAMYLCASSRAGDSPLHFGNGTRLTVT.

This chain connects TRBV28 to TRBJ2-1; 16 bases match TRBD2. The germline V gene encodes CDR1 MDHEN and CDR2 SYDVKM. Trimming cost V 6 bases and J 7 bases; bases outside gene matches: 12. The length of the CDR3 is 18 residues. The CDR3 region is CASSPLGLAGGPRNEQFF. CDR3 sequence (DNA): TGTGCCAGCAGCCCGCTGGGACTAGCGGGGGGGCCTCGGAATGAGCAGTTCTTC.

The chain combines TRBV2 with TRBJ1-4; no reliable D call. The germline gives CDR1 SNHLY, CDR2 FYNNEI. There are 13 residues in the CDR3. V was cut by 6 bases and J by 3 bases, with 8 bases left in between. The CDR3 is CASRRGPNEKLFF. The CDR3, as DNA: TGTGCCAGCAGACGGGGTCCTAATGAAAAACTGTTTTTT.

With respect to this clone: Its ends do not fully match the called genes, so a read error is possible. The chain joins TRBV15 to TRBJ2-5; TRBD2 agrees at 9 bases. Germline values: CDR1 LNHNV, CDR2 YYDKDF (reference sequence). The CDR3 contains 15 residues. The CDR3 sequence: CATSSFSGGLEAQYF. The DNA of the CDR3 is TGTGCCACCAGCAGTTTTAGCGGGGGATTAGAGGCCCAGTACTTC.

The table lists this clone with a few counts. The rearrangement joins TRBV11-2 to TRBJ2-7, with D tentatively TRBD1 (5 bases). The CDR3 has 15 residues. V lost 0 bases and J 4 bases, leaving 13 bases between the germline ends. Per the germline V gene, CDR1 is SGHAT and CDR2 is FQNNGV. The CDR3 DNA is TGTGCCAGCAGCTTAGAACAGGCCTTTGGGTACGAGCAGTACTTC. Protein: CASSLEQAFGYEQYF.

The count of this clone is one. The chain recombines TRBV5-5 with TRBJ2-4, with a tentative D call TRBD2 (5 bases). Germline CDR1 is SGHKS and CDR2 is YYEKEE (reference sequence). Trimming left V 6 bases short and J 9 bases short, with 16 bases between. The CDR3 sequence is 13 residues long. The CDR3 sequence is CASTGLGDTIQYF. The CDR3 DNA sequence: TGTGCCAGCACGGGCCTCGGGGATACCATTCAGTACTTC. The whole variable domain, filled in from reference TRBV5-5 and TRBJ2-4, reads DAGVTQSPTHLIKTRGQQVTLRCSPISGHKSVSWYQQVLGQGPQFIFQYYEKEERGRGNFPDRFSARQFPNYSSELNVNALLLGDSALYLCASTGLGDTIQYFGAGTRLSVL.

The CDR3 DNA follows: TGTGCCACCAGCCAGGGGAGCACTGAAGCTTTCTTT. Residues: CATSQGSTEAFF. The rearrangement joins TRBV15 to TRBJ1-1; TRBD1 is a possible D gene (6 bases). Trimming cost V 5 bases and J 4 bases, with 8 bases left between them. The CDR3 has 12 residues. CDR1 LNHNV and CDR2 YYDKDF come from the germline V gene (reference sequence).

This clone was seen more than once but under ten times. The V gene is TRBV5-1, the J gene TRBJ2-1, with TRBD2 matching over 9 bases. This CDR3 contains 17 residues. Germline values: CDR1 SGHRS, CDR2 YFSETQ. Trimming took 4 bases from V and 0 from J; bases not matched to a gene: 8. CDR3 nucleotides: TGCGCCAGCAGCATTATAGCGGGGGAGAGCTCCTACAATGAGCAGTTCTTC. The encoded protein is CASSIIAGESSYNEQFF.

The chain joins TRBV18 to TRBJ2-7; D possibly corresponds to TRBD2 (6 bases). The CDR3 loop spans 13 amino acids. The germline V gene has CDR1 KGHSH and CDR2 LQKENI. Trimming shortened V by 4 bases and J by 0 bases, and 7 bases separated the two germline ends. The DNA of the CDR3 is TGTGCCAGCTCACGGGGGGACTCCTACGAGCAGTACTTC. Protein: CASSRGDSYEQYF.

The chain is built from TRBV7-6 and TRBJ2-5, with D perhaps TRBD2 (6 bases). CDR1 is SGHVS, CDR2 FNYEAQ, per germline. Trimming removed 5 bases at V and 1 base at J, with 11 bases between. This CDR3 spans 14 amino acids. CDR3 DNA: TGTGCCAGCAGCCGTACTAGCCCCCAAGAGACCCAGTACTTC. It specifies CASSRTSPQETQYF. Based on the CDR3 plus reference TRBV7-6 and TRBJ2-5, the full variable domain is GAGVSQSPRYKVTKRGQDVALRCDPISGHVSLYWYRQALGQGPEFLTYFNYEAQQDKSGLPNDRFSAERPEGSISTLTIQRTEQRDSAMYRCASSRTSPQETQYFGPGTRLLVL.

The V and J genes are TRBV12-5 and TRBJ1-5, with TRBD1 matching 9 bases. CDR1 LGHNT and CDR2 FRNRAP come from the germline V gene. This CDR3 has 14 residues. The V and J ends lost 5 bases and 5 bases, in that order; junction bases with no gene match: 4. The CDR3 loop is CASGTGGRHQPQHF. CDR3 nucleotide sequence: TGTGCTAGTGGTACAGGGGGCCGGCATCAGCCCCAGCATTTT.

J is TRBJ1-3 and V is TRBV7-3; maybe TRBD1 (6 bases). V dropped 5 bases and J dropped 0 bases, with 14 bases sitting between them. The CDR3 spans 16 residues. Germline lookup yields CDR1 SGHTA and CDR2 FQGTGA. CDR3 in amino acids: CASSLNGGFSGNTIYF. The CDR3 DNA sequence: TGTGCCAGCAGCCTTAATGGGGGCTTCTCTGGAAACACCATATATTTT.

The chain uses TRBV15 and TRBJ1-6; 8 nucleotides match TRBD1. This CDR3 region has 16 residues. V lost 3 bases to trimming and J lost 9 bases; unmatched junction nucleotides: 10. Germline CDR1 LNHNV, CDR2 YYDKDF (reference sequence). The chain's CDR3 is CATSSGTGDLISPLHF. In DNA form, the CDR3 reads TGTGCCACCAGCAGCGGGACAGGTGACCTTATTTCACCCCTCCACTTT.

The table lists this clone with a count of one. J is TRBJ2-5 and V is TRBV11-2; tentatively, D is TRBD2 (5 bases). The J call may be faulty, since TRBJ2-7 better matches the DNA end. Germline V gene data show CDR1 as SGHAT and CDR2 as FQNNGV. The CDR3 runs to 14 residues. CDR3 DNA sequence: TGTGCCAGCAGCGACCAGGACGGGATCTACGAGCAGTACTTC. Amino acids: CASSDQDGIYEQYF.

The rearrangement links TRBV5-4 to TRBJ1-2; tentatively, D is TRBD1 (5 bases). V was trimmed by 0 bases and J by 4 bases, leaving 13 bases between them. This CDR3 contains 15 residues. In germline, CDR1 is SGHNT, CDR2 YYREEE (reference sequence). CDR3 residues: CASSLVGQDIYGYTF. In DNA form, the CDR3 reads TGTGCCAGCAGCTTGGTTGGGCAGGACATCTATGGCTACACCTTC.

This clone was found a few times. V gene TRBV9 combines with J gene TRBJ2-1, with 9 bases fitting TRBD1. This CDR3 is built from 15 residues. Germline trimming cut 0 bases from V and 9 bases from J; bases unmatched to any gene: 7. CDR1 and CDR2 (germline): SGDLS, YYNGEE. CDR3 nucleotide sequence: TGTGCCAGCAGCGTAGGACAGGGGGTTACCAGTGAGCAGTTCTTC. Translation: CASSVGQGVTSEQFF.

This clone was found once. The V call is TRBV5-1, the J call TRBJ2-6, with D possibly TRBD1 on 6 matching bases. With 0 bases removed from V and 4 bases from J, the gap between germline ends came to 8 bases. Germline loops: CDR1 SGHRS, CDR2 YFSETQ. The CDR3 sequence is 15 residues long. CDR3 bases: TGCGCCAGCAGCTTGGAGGGGGAAGGGGCCAACGTCCTGACTTTC. Residues: CASSLEGEGANVLTF.

The chain links TRBV7-2 to TRBJ2-5; 9 bases match TRBD2. With 1 base clipped from V and 1 base from J, the junction kept 4 bases outside the gene matches. Germline V gives CDR1 SGHTA, CDR2 FQGNSA. CDR3 length: 16 amino acids. CDR3: CASSLVAGGPQETQYF. The CDR3 DNA reads as TGTGCCAGCAGCTTAGTGGCGGGGGGGCCCCAAGAGACCCAGTACTTC. The complete variable domain, with remaining parts taken from reference TRBV7-2 and TRBJ2-5, reads GAGVSQSPSNKVTEKGKDVELRCDPISGHTALYWYRQSLGQGLEFLIYFQGNSAPDKSGLPSDRFSAERTGGSVSTLTIQRTQQEDSAVYLCASSLVAGGPQETQYFGPGTRLLVL.

The chain couples TRBV5-1 to TRBJ2-5; 10 bases are shared with TRBD2. J lost 5 bases, V lost 4 bases, and 14 bases had no gene match. In germline, CDR1 is SGHRS, CDR2 YFSETQ. The CDR3 has 17 residues. The CDR3 bases are TGCGCCAGCAGCCCCGGTGGTCAGCGGGGGGGCTTCGAGACCCAGTACTTC. Residues: CASSPGGQRGGFETQYF.

The gene calls are TRBV19 and TRBJ1-2, with D perhaps TRBD1 (6 bases). The CDR3 length is 16 residues. Germline CDR1 reads LNHDA; CDR2 reads SQIVND (reference sequence). V gave up 3 bases and J gave up 2 bases, with 16 bases separating them. In DNA, the CDR3 is TGTGCCAGTAGTATTGGGCGGCCGACAGGAAACTATGGCTACACCTTC. It codes for CASSIGRPTGNYGYTF.

This CDR3 reads CASSFSVRRTEAFF. CDR3 DNA sequence: TGTGCCAGCAGCTTCTCAGTACGGAGGACTGAAGCTTTCTTT. The chain is built from TRBV7-2 and TRBJ1-1; D gene uncertain. Between the trimmed V and J ends, which lost 3 bases and 5 bases, there was a span of 13 bases. Germline V gene lookup returns CDR1 SGHTA and CDR2 FQGNSA. The CDR3 extends over 14 amino acids.

The chain is built from TRBV9 and TRBJ1-1; D is unclear. The CDR3 is made up of 16 amino acids. Germline CDR1 is SGDLS and CDR2 is YYNGEE. The germline V and J ends were trimmed by 4 bases and 1 base, with 17 bases remaining between them. The CDR3 DNA reads TGTGCCAGCAGCCCCCGAGCCGACCCAGGGAACACTGAAGCTTTCTTT. This translates into CASSPRADPGNTEAFF.